The clone carrying this T cell receptor (beta chain) was seen just once. The data were obtained in a study of blood T cell repertoires in COVID-19. Study-level information: The origin of the acute and convalescent COVID-19 samples was the United States, Italy and Spain. T cells, B-cell-depleted T cells, or PBMCs provided the cDNA or gDNA that served as material.

As processed by the authors: Researchers report that nucleated cell counts were estimated from reference gene primer amplification. The assay was immunoSEQ multiplex PCR, and TCRdb's table has in-frame clones only and misses some. That table supplies the V and J calls and clone size; D and trimming were determined from the DNA. The table lists about 150,000 clones, 70% to 85% of them singletons. V was pared by 1 base and J by 6 bases, with 16 bases between. CDR3 size: 15 residues. Germline V lookup: CDR1 SGHRS, CDR2 YFSETQ. The source is a woman aged 60 to 75 with acute or convalescent COVID-19. Sequenced input: peripheral blood. The chain carries TRBV5-1 and TRBJ2-5, with a possible D match to TRBD1 (6 bases). CDR3 region: CASSLTVRGAKTQYF. The CDR3 bases are TGCGCCAGCAGCTTGACCGTCAGGGGAGCCAAGACCCAGTACTTC.